This passage covers 25 T cell receptor beta chains from one sample sequenced in a study of CD8+ T cells in alopecia areata. Extracted from the samples, RNA was reverse transcribed into cDNA to serve as the sequencing template. This table comes from immunoSEQ multiplex PCR, and its TCRdb copy is limited to in-frame clones, with some not included. Here the sample spans roughly 200,000 clones, 43% being singletons. Treatment noted: oral pan-JAK inhibitor, 5-10 mg twice daily. The source material was CD4+ T cells sorted from blood, sampled around week 37, from a patient treated with tofacitinib. Receptors originate from a human donor with alopecia areata.

Points on this clone: Other DNA sequences of this sample code for an identical CDR3. The rearrangement joins TRBV29-1 to TRBJ1-2; D ambiguous. CDR1 and CDR2 from the germline V gene are SQVTM and ANQGSEA. Trimming removed 5 bases at V and 4 bases at J, with 11 bases between. The CDR3 totals 12 residues. The CDR3 coding sequence is TGCAGCGTTAACCCGCGGGGCTATGGCTACACCTTC. It yields the protein CSVNPRGYGYTF.

V and J are TRBV5-1 and TRBJ1-1; D remains ambiguous. Trimming took 0 bases from V and 4 from J, leaving 16 bases between them. Germline V gene sequence: CDR1 SGHRS, CDR2 YFSETQ. CDR3 size: 16 residues. CDR3 bases: TGCGCCAGCAGCTTGGTACGGGCTACCAAACCCACTGAAGCTTTCTTT. It codes for CASSLVRATKPTEAFF. The whole variable domain, remainder taken from reference TRBV5-1 and TRBJ1-1, is KAGVTQTPRYLIKTRGQQVTLSCSPISGHRSVSWYQQTPGQGLQFLFEYFSETQRNKGNFPGRFSGRQFSNSRSEMNVSTLELGDSALYLCASSLVRATKPTEAFFGQGTRLTVV.

The V gene is TRBV5-1, the J gene TRBJ2-2; no definite D call. CDR3 length equals 14 residues. The V end was cut by 5 bases, the J end by 0 bases, with 8 bases between. In germline, CDR1 is SGHRS, CDR2 YFSETQ. CDR3 amino acids: CASRGGTNTGELFF. In DNA, the CDR3 is TGCGCCAGCAGAGGCGGAACGAACACCGGGGAGCTGTTTTTT.

This clone showed up just a few times. The chain recombines TRBV30 with TRBJ1-4; D is uncertain. Trimming removed 1 base at V and 3 bases at J, with 9 bases between. Looked up from germline, CDR1 is GTSNPN and CDR2 is SVGIG (reference sequence). CDR3 length equals 14 residues. CDR3: CAWSAGVSNEKLFF. DNA of the CDR3: TGTGCCTGGAGTGCGGGAGTTTCTAATGAAAAACTGTTTTTT.

In this sample, this clone turned up a few times. The chain uses TRBV7-2 and TRBJ2-1; 9 bases match TRBD2. Germline CDR1 SGHTA, CDR2 FQGNSA. This CDR3 contains 17 residues. Unmatched junction bases numbered 9, after V lost 5 bases and J lost 1 base. The CDR3 bases are TGTGCCAGCAGCCAAGTGGCCCTAGCGGGGTCCTACAATGAGCAGTTCTTC. Translated, it gives CASSQVALAGSYNEQFF.

The chain recombines TRBV7-9 with TRBJ2-6, with 9 bases identical to TRBD1. J gave up 0 bases and V 8 bases, and 8 bases lay outside the gene matches. CDR3 length: 17 residues. In germline, CDR1 is SEHNR, CDR2 FQNEAQ (reference sequence). The CDR3 DNA follows: TGTGCCAGCCCACGGGACAGGGCGTTCTCTGGGGCCAACGTCCTGACTTTC. It translates to CASPRDRAFSGANVLTF.

The chain is built from TRBV27 and TRBJ2-5, with unresolved D. In germline, CDR1 is MNHEY, CDR2 SMNVEV (reference sequence). CDR3 length equals 18 residues. Trimming pared 2 bases from V and 0 bases from J, leaving 19 bases between. CDR3 bases: TGTGCCAGCAGTTTACTCGGGCCGGGCCGAATGTACCAAGAGACCCAGTACTTC. Residues: CASSLLGPGRMYQETQYF.

The chain employs TRBV13 and TRBJ1-2; D remains unclear. The CDR3 consists of 15 residues. Germline CDR1 PRHDT, CDR2 FYEKMQ (reference sequence). V shed 5 bases and J shed 3 bases, with 16 bases lying between them. Here the CDR3 reads CASSPTGSDDYGYTF. CDR3 DNA: TGTGCCAGCAGCCCTACGGGCAGCGACGACTATGGCTACACCTTC.

This clone was found a few times. This chain links TRBV7-2 with TRBJ2-2; D not certain. Trimming shortened V by 5 bases and J by 2 bases, and 6 bases separated the two germline ends. The CDR3 length is 13 residues. The V gene's germline CDR1 is SGHTA and CDR2 FQGNSA. The CDR3 DNA reads TGTGCCAGCAGCGATAAAAACACCGGGGAGCTGTTTTTT. This translates into CASSDKNTGELFF.

V usage is TRBV5-1 and J usage is TRBJ2-1, with 10 bases lining up with TRBD2. CDR3 length: 15 amino acids. V shed 4 bases and J 6 bases; nucleotides not matched to a gene: 7. Germline lookup yields CDR1 SGHRS and CDR2 YFSETQ. The CDR3 loop reads CASSKAGTSANEQFF. DNA of the CDR3: TGCGCCAGCAGCAAAGCCGGGACTAGCGCCAATGAGCAGTTCTTC. Looking up the rest from reference TRBV5-1 and TRBJ2-1 gives the full variable domain: KAGVTQTPRYLIKTRGQQVTLSCSPISGHRSVSWYQQTPGQGLQFLFEYFSETQRNKGNFPGRFSGRQFSNSRSEMNVSTLELGDSALYLCASSKAGTSANEQFFGPGTRLTVL.

This clone appeared a single time. V usage is TRBV6-6 and J usage is TRBJ2-5; D is unclear. The ends were cut back, 6 bases at V and 2 bases at J, with 1 base in the middle. The germline CDR1 and CDR2 sequences are MNHNY and SVGAGI (reference sequence). CDR3 size: 10 residues. CDR3 in DNA: TGTGCCAGCAGGCAAGAGACCCAGTACTTC. This encodes CASRQETQYF.

The chain recombines TRBV5-6 with TRBJ2-6, with TRBD2 as a possible D gene (5 bases). This CDR3 has 18 amino acids. Germline CDR1 and CDR2: SGHDT and YYEEEE. Trimming removed 4 bases at V and 0 bases at J, with 17 bases between. This CDR3 reads CASSALVGSYSGANVLTF. The CDR3 region has the DNA TGTGCCAGCAGCGCCTTGGTAGGGAGCTACTCTGGGGCCAACGTCCTGACTTTC. Looking up the rest from reference TRBV5-6 and TRBJ2-6 gives the full variable domain: DAGVTQSPTHLIKTRGQQVTLRCSPKSGHDTVSWYQQALGQGPQFIFQYYEEEERQRGNFPDRFSGHQFPNYSSELNVNALLLGDSALYLCASSALVGSYSGANVLTFGAGSRLTVL.

This clone was seen a few times. The chain combines TRBV6-1 with TRBJ2-5, with 7 bases matching TRBD2. The CDR3 length is 14 residues. V gave up 4 bases and J gave up 7 bases; unmatched junction bases: 9. Germline lookup yields CDR1 MNHNS and CDR2 SASEGT. Here the CDR3 DNA reads TGTGCCAGCAGTGGAGCGGGACTCAGCGGGACCCAGTACTTC. Its translation: CASSGAGLSGTQYF.

V usage is TRBV2 and J usage is TRBJ2-2, with 9 bases fitting TRBD1. Trimming removed 6 bases from V and 0 bases from J; junction bases left unmatched: 2. Per germline, CDR1 SNHLY and CDR2 FYNNEI. The CDR3 length is 15 residues. The CDR3 here is CASRGTGSNTGELFF. For the CDR3, the DNA is TGTGCCAGCAGAGGGACAGGGTCGAACACCGGGGAGCTGTTTTTT. The full variable domain, with the rest looked up from reference TRBV2 and TRBJ2-2, is EPEVTQTPSHQVTQMGQEVILRCVPISNHLYFYWYRQILGQKVEFLVSFYNNEISEKSEIFDDQFSVERPDGSNFTLKIRSTKLEDSAMYFCASRGTGSNTGELFFGEGSRLTVL.

This sequence joins TRBV29-1 and TRBJ2-3, with 9 positions matching TRBD1. Germline CDR1 is SQVTM and CDR2 is ANQGSEA. The CDR3 contains 13 residues. The CDR3 DNA sequence: TGCAGGATAGGGACAGGGAGCACAGATACGCAGTATTTT. This encodes CRIGTGSTDTQYF.

The chain carries TRBV15 and TRBJ2-1; D ambiguous. This CDR3 comprises 12 residues. Germline V CDR1 and CDR2: LNHNV, YYDKDF (reference sequence). Trimming shortened V by 1 base and J by 10 bases, and 8 bases separated the two germline ends. DNA of the CDR3: TGTGCCACCAGCAGAGCGGACCTCGAGCAGTTCTTC. Protein: CATSRADLEQFF.

J is TRBJ2-7 and V is TRBV30; D tentatively reads TRBD1 or TRBD2 (6 bases each). This CDR3 is 12 amino acids long. The ends were cut back, 4 bases at V and 4 bases at J, with 11 bases in the middle. From germline, CDR1 is GTSNPN and CDR2 SVGIG (reference sequence). CDR3 loop: CAWTTGRYEQYF. CDR3 DNA sequence: TGTGCCTGGACTACAGGGAGGTACGAGCAGTACTTC.

This clone was seen a handful of times. The rearrangement links TRBV2 to TRBJ2-5; weak D call: TRBD2 (6 bases). Germline values: CDR1 SNHLY, CDR2 FYNNEI. The V end was cut by 0 bases, the J end by 7 bases, with 9 bases between. The CDR3 is made up of 13 amino acids. The CDR3 nucleotides read TGTGCCAGCAGTGAAGCGCAGGGAGGGACCCAGTACTTC. Protein product: CASSEAQGGTQYF.

The V and J genes are TRBV4-2 and TRBJ2-5, with 7 bases matching TRBD2. The ends lost 1 base at V and 5 bases at J; junction bases unmatched: 16. The CDR3 runs 18 residues. Germline assignment: CDR1 LGHNA and CDR2 YNFKEQ. For the CDR3, the DNA is TGTGCCAGCAGCCAAGCGCCCCGGGGCGGGGGAGGATTCGAGACCCAGTACTTC. Its translation is CASSQAPRGGGGFETQYF.

The rearrangement links TRBV6-6 to TRBJ2-6, with D unresolved. CDR1 and CDR2 (germline): MNHNY, SVGAGI (reference sequence). The CDR3 runs 12 residues. V lost 7 bases and J lost 10, with 11 bases in between. CDR3 sequence (DNA): TGTGCCAGCACCAACAACTTGAACGTCCTGACTTTC. As protein: CASTNNLNVLTF.

This clone has just a few counts. This chain links TRBV4-3 with TRBJ2-5; perhaps TRBD2 as D (7 bases). The germline V and J ends were trimmed by 3 bases and 5 bases, with 22 bases remaining between them. The length of the CDR3 is 17 residues. In germline, CDR1 is LGHNA, CDR2 YSLEER. CDR3 region: CASSQDPLGGRKETQYF. DNA of the CDR3: TGCGCCAGCAGCCAGGACCCCCTGGGGGGGCGCAAGGAGACCCAGTACTTC.

In DNA, the CDR3 is TGTGCCAGCAGCCTAACCCCGGGGGCCGATCAGCCCCAGCATTTT. It encodes CASSLTPGADQPQHF. This rearrangement joins TRBV7-2 to TRBJ1-5, with D possibly being TRBD1 (6 bases). Looked up from germline, CDR1 is SGHTA and CDR2 is FQGNSA. Trimming shortened V by 5 bases and J by 5 bases, and 16 bases separated the two germline ends. This CDR3 region has 15 residues.

This chain uses TRBV27 with TRBJ2-2, with D perhaps TRBD2 (6 bases). This CDR3 comprises 15 residues. Looked up from germline, CDR1 is MNHEY and CDR2 is SMNVEV (reference sequence). V gave up 6 bases and J gave up 5 bases, with 16 bases separating them. Written as DNA, the CDR3 is TGTGCCAGCAGACACGGGGGAGTGGGGACCGGGGAGCTGTTTTTT. Translating it yields CASRHGGVGTGELFF.

The V gene is TRBV4-2, the J gene TRBJ2-7, with D uncertain. The CDR3 runs 14 residues. Germline CDR1 and CDR2: LGHNA and YNFKEQ. V lost 0 bases to trimming and J lost 5 bases, with 11 bases between them. CDR3 sequence (DNA): TGTGCCAGCAGCCAAGATAGTGGTTTGAACGAGCAGTACTTC. Its protein is CASSQDSGLNEQYF.

About this clone itself: A read error may produce the germline difference seen at one junction end. The genes are TRBV29-1 and TRBJ2-5; D remains ambiguous. Per germline, CDR1 SQVTM and CDR2 ANQGSEA. The CDR3 loop spans 14 amino acids. CDR3 sequence: CSASGSLAQGTQYF. The CDR3 nucleotides read TGCAGCGCCTCCGGTAGTCTGGCTCAAGGGACCCAGTACTTC.